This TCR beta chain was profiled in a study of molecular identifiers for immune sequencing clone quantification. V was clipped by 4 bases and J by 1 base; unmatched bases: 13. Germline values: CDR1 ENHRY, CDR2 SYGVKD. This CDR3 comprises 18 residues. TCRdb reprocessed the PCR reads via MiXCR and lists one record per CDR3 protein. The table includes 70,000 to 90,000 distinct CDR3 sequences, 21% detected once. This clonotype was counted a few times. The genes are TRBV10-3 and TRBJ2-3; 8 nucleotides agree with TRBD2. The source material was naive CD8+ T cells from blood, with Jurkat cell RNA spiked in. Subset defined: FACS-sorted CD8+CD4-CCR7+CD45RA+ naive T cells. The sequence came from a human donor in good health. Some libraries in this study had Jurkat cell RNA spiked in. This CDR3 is CAISGPSGAGGRTDTQYF. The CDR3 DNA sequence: TGTGCCATCAGTGGCCCCTCCGGTGCGGGGGGACGCACAGATACGCAGTATTTT.